The entry below describes one TCR beta chain. Antigen unknown. Pooled in the analysis were second doses at about 4 or about 12 weeks. This record belongs to a study of T cell responses to AZD1222 COVID-19 vaccine. Study outcomes and limitations: Donors skewed white British and female; clonal diversity was possibly underestimated. Spike-spanning, vaccine-associated CD4 TCRs were dominant at 160-218 and 743-854.

The V end lost 6 bases, the J end lost 3 bases, and 19 bases lay between the germline ends. Germline V gene data show CDR1 as SGHRS and CDR2 as YFSETQ. CDR3 length: 15 residues. TCRdb's copy holds only in-frame clones and misses some; the assay was immunoSEQ multiplex PCR. The data contain tens of thousands of clones, 80% to 90% of them singletons. V is TRBV5-1 and J is TRBJ2-7, with D possibly being TRBD1 (6 bases). The clonotype was recovered from an adult who received the AZD1222 COVID-19 vaccine. Sequencing was performed on peripheral blood, taken 28 days after the second AZD1222 dose. CDR3 sequence reads: CASTASPDRFYEQYF. The CDR3 DNA reads as TGCGCCAGCACCGCTTCTCCGGACAGATTCTACGAGCAGTACTTC.